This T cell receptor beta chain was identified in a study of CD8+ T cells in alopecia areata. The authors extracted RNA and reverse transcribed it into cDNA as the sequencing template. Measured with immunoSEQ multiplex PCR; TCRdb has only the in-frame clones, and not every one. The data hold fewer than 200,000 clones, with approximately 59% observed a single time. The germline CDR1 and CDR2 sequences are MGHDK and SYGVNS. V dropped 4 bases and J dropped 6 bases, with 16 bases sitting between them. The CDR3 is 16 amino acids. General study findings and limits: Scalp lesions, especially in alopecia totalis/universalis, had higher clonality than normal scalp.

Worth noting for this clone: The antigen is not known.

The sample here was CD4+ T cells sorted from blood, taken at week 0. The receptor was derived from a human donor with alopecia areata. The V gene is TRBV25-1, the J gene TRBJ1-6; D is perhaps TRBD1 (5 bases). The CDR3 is CASSAARGVSNSPLHF. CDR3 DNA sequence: TGTGCCAGCAGTGCCGCGAGGGGCGTTAGTAATTCACCCCTCCACTTT.